Included here is one T cell receptor (beta chain) sequence, with context. These data are taken from a study of blood T cell repertoires in COVID-19. Across the study: The study drew acute and convalescent COVID-19 samples from the United States, Italy and Spain. The analysed material was cDNA or gDNA that came from T cells, B-cell-depleted T cells, or PBMCs.

With 5 bases clipped from V and 1 base from J, the junction kept 9 bases outside the gene matches. Germline-derived CDR1 and CDR2 are LNHDA and SQIVND (reference sequence). This CDR3 has 16 residues. Original analysis: Estimation of nucleated cell counts was performed using reference gene primer amplification. The table came from immunoSEQ multiplex PCR; TCRdb's copy has only in-frame clones and leaves some out. That table is the source of V, J and clone size, and D and trimming were worked out from the DNA. There are about 30,000 clones in the sample; 80% to 90% occur only once, and roughly 15% lies in the top ten.

Sequencing used peripheral blood. The clonotype comes from a man older than 75 with acute or convalescent COVID-19. The chain carries TRBV19 and TRBJ1-1; 8 bases line up with TRBD1. The CDR3 DNA reads as TGTGCCAGTAGTCCCATCCAGGGGGCGGGGAACACTGAAGCTTTCTTT. It yields the protein CASSPIQGAGNTEAFF.